This entry lists 18 T cell receptor beta chains sequenced from one sample in a study of beta chain features in type 1 diabetes (dated by TCRdb to the late 2010s). No cognate antigen is known for these TCRs. The library relied on the immunoSEQ multiplex PCR assay. All of the isolated RNA was reverse transcribed with the High Capacity cDNA Reverse Transcription Kit, so expressed TCRB transcripts were sequenced. TCRdb took this table from immuneACCESS and kept in-frame rearrangements with V and J called. Such tables lack part of the clones; where checked against another copy, unresolved V genes explain under half of the gap, and the rest is unexplained. Within this sample are approximately 150,000 clones, with approximately 10% of them counted one time only. Approximately 0.7% of the sample is in the top ten clones. Study-wide conclusions, independent of this receptor: In all four CD4+ subsets, TCRB CDR3 length was moderately but significantly shorter in type 1 diabetes patients.

Input material: central memory CD4+ T cells from blood. The receptor set was obtained from a young man with type 1 diabetes.

CDR3 region: CATTRREGARTEAFF. The CDR3 DNA is TGTGCCACTACGAGGCGAGAAGGTGCTAGGACTGAAGCTTTCTTT. The chain couples TRBV15 to TRBJ1-1, with D unclear. CDR1 is LNHNV, CDR2 YYDKDF, per germline (reference sequence). Trimming took off 9 bases at V and 5 bases at J, with 22 bases between the two ends. CDR3 size: 15 residues.

The V gene is TRBV7-2, the J gene TRBJ2-5; 11 positions agree with TRBD2. V lost 5 bases and J lost 6; bases outside the gene matches: 11. The germline V gene encodes CDR1 SGHTA and CDR2 FQGNSA. This CDR3 comprises 16 residues. DNA of the CDR3: TGTGCCAGCAGCCTCCCCGGGACTAGCGGCTCTCAGACCCAGTACTTC. Its protein is CASSLPGTSGSQTQYF.

This clone was found a few times. This rearrangement joins TRBV25-1 to TRBJ2-5, with 8 bases identical to TRBD1. The DNA end favors TRBJ2-7, so the J call may be wrong. The germline V gene encodes CDR1 MGHDK and CDR2 SYGVNS. The CDR3 consists of 13 residues. CDR3 amino acids: CASSTGGGYEQYF. CDR3 DNA: TGTGCCAGCAGTACAGGGGGTGGCTACGAGCAGTACTTC.

This clone came up a few times. This chain links TRBV10-3 with TRBJ2-7; weak D call: TRBD2 (5 bases). CDR1 is ENHRY, CDR2 SYGVKD, per germline. The CDR3 consists of 13 residues. V was pared by 4 bases and J by 2 bases, with 9 bases between. The CDR3 protein is CAISVPGTYEQYF. CDR3 DNA: TGTGCCATCAGTGTTCCCGGGACCTACGAGCAGTACTTC.

A few counts support this clone. This chain connects TRBV2 to TRBJ2-5; 8 bases match TRBD2. Germline values: CDR1 SNHLY, CDR2 FYNNEI. The CDR3 length is 14 residues. V lost 5 bases to trimming and J lost 3 bases; unmatched junction nucleotides: 5. The CDR3 DNA is TGTGCCAGCAGTCAGAGGACTAGCAAAGAGACCCAGTACTTC. Protein product: CASSQRTSKETQYF.

In this sample, this clone turned up a few times. Additional DNA sequences in this sample encode the identical CDR3. The chain employs TRBV5-1 and TRBJ2-1, with 10 bases that match TRBD2. Germline V gene lookup returns CDR1 SGHRS and CDR2 YFSETQ. There are 16 residues in the CDR3. The V gene end was trimmed by 3 bases and the J gene end by 2 bases; junction bases not matched to a gene: 5. CDR3 DNA: TGCGCCAGCAGCTGGGGGCTAGCGGGGGCCTACAATGAGCAGTTCTTC. As protein: CASSWGLAGAYNEQFF.

This clone has just a few counts. The genes are TRBV19 and TRBJ2-5, with unresolved D. V lost 3 bases to trimming and J lost 2 bases, with 10 bases between them. CDR1 is LNHDA, CDR2 SQIVND, per germline (reference sequence). The CDR3 has 14 amino acids. The CDR3 reads CASSMAPEQETQYF. The CDR3 nucleotides are TGTGCCAGTAGTATGGCTCCCGAACAAGAGACCCAGTACTTC. Full variable domain (rest looked up from reference TRBV19 and TRBJ2-5): DGGITQSPKYLFRKEGQNVTLSCEQNLNHDAMYWYRQDPGQGLRLIYYSQIVNDFQKGDIAEGYSVSREKKESFPLTVTSAQKNPTAFYLCASSMAPEQETQYFGPGTRLLVL.

The V call is TRBV5-4, the J call TRBJ2-1; 11 nucleotides line up with TRBD2. The CDR3 loop spans 15 amino acids. The germline V gene has CDR1 SGHNT and CDR2 YYREEE (reference sequence). After removal of 3 bases from V and 3 bases from J, the junction contained 2 bases not matched to a gene. Here the CDR3 DNA reads TGTGCCAGCAGCTCTAGCGGGGGGTACTACAATGAGCAGTTCTTC. This encodes CASSSSGGYYNEQFF.

This clone was seen a single time. The genes are TRBV6-5 and TRBJ1-5, with D uncertain. Germline CDR1 reads MNHEY; CDR2 reads SVGAGI. With 5 bases removed from V and 3 bases from J, the gap between germline ends came to 8 bases. The CDR3 is 13 residues long. The CDR3 loop reads CASSHRNNQPQHF. In DNA form, the CDR3 reads TGTGCCAGCAGTCACAGAAACAATCAGCCCCAGCATTTT.

This clone has more than one count but fewer than ten. This chain uses TRBV18 with TRBJ1-1; no clear D. This CDR3 comprises 13 residues. Trimming cost V 3 bases and J 5 bases, with 10 bases left between them. Germline CDR1 reads KGHSH; CDR2 reads LQKENI. The CDR3 region has the DNA TGTGCCAGCTCACCGCGGAGGGAAACTGAAGCTTTCTTT. This translates into CASSPRRETEAFF.

This clone appeared a few times. The V gene is TRBV11-2, the J gene TRBJ2-4; possible D gene TRBD1, 6 bases. V was cut by 2 bases and J by 8 bases, with 10 bases left in between. CDR3 length: 13 residues. Germline loops: CDR1 SGHAT, CDR2 FQNNGV. The CDR3, as DNA: TGTGCCAGCAGCTTAAGTCCAGGGGACATTCAGTACTTC. It specifies CASSLSPGDIQYF.

This clone was observed a handful of times. The CDR3 here is CASSPRVAGGRNTQYF. CDR3 bases: TGTGCCAGCAGCCCCCGGGTAGCGGGGGGCCGGAATACGCAGTATTTT. The chain has TRBV9 and TRBJ2-3; 10 bases map to TRBD2. J lost 7 bases, V lost 4 bases, and 12 bases had no gene match. CDR1 and CDR2 from the germline V gene are SGDLS and YYNGEE. The CDR3 extends over 16 amino acids.

This clone has a handful of counts. J is TRBJ2-7 and V is TRBV9; 14 nucleotides align to TRBD2. This CDR3 has 15 residues. Germline CDR1 and CDR2: SGDLS and YYNGEE. J was trimmed by 3 bases and V by 2 bases; bases with no gene match: 1. Here the CDR3 DNA reads TGTGCCAGCAGCGTGGGACTAGCGGGGGTCTACGAGCAGTACTTC. It encodes CASSVGLAGVYEQYF.

The V call is TRBV19, the J call TRBJ2-7; 10 bases map to TRBD1. J lost 5 bases, V lost 6 bases, and 7 bases had no gene match. Germline loops: CDR1 LNHDA, CDR2 SQIVND (reference sequence). The CDR3 is made up of 14 amino acids. The CDR3 DNA sequence: TGTGCCAGTAGGCCGACAGGGGGCGAGGACGAGCAGTACTTC. This sequence encodes CASRPTGGEDEQYF.

This clone was seen more than once but under ten times. The V gene is TRBV10-3, the J gene TRBJ2-1, with 13 bases lining up with TRBD2. CDR1 is ENHRY and CDR2 is SYGVKD in the germline V gene. The CDR3 contains 14 residues. The V segment lost 6 bases and the J segment 8 bases; nucleotides outside the gene matches: 4. CDR3 sequence reads: CAISTSGGAYEQFF. CDR3 bases: TGTGCCATCAGCACTAGCGGGGGGGCTTATGAGCAGTTCTTC.

This clone was detected only a few times. This chain uses TRBV28 with TRBJ1-1; D unclear. CDR1 MDHEN and CDR2 SYDVKM come from the germline V gene. This CDR3 region has 13 residues. The V end was cut by 7 bases, the J end by 5 bases, with 14 bases between. The CDR3 coding sequence is TGTGCCAGCACAACTGGTGAACGGACTGAAGCTTTCTTT. As protein: CASTTGERTEAFF.

The chain employs TRBV30 and TRBJ1-6, with D maybe TRBD1 (5 bases). Between the trimmed V and J ends, which lost 2 bases and 8 bases, there was a span of 10 bases. CDR1 and CDR2 from the germline V gene are GTSNPN and SVGIG (reference sequence). This CDR3 is built from 13 residues. The CDR3 sequence: CAWSSGSDSPLHF. DNA of the CDR3: TGTGCCTGGAGTTCAGGGTCTGATTCACCCCTCCACTTT. Combining the CDR3 with reference TRBV30 and TRBJ1-6 gives the whole variable domain SQTIHQWPATLVQPVGSPLSLECTVEGTSNPNLYWYRQAAGRGLQLLFYSVGIGQISSEVPQNLSASRPQDRQFILSSKKLLLSDSGFYLCAWSSGSDSPLHFGNGTRLTVT.

This clone was counted between two and nine times. The V call is TRBV5-1, the J call TRBJ2-5; a weak D match, TRBD2 (6 bases). CDR3 length: 14 residues. V shed 0 bases and J shed 3 bases, with 9 bases lying between them. The germline gives CDR1 SGHRS, CDR2 YFSETQ. The CDR3 sequence is CASSLGRREETQYF. The CDR3 DNA sequence: TGCGCCAGCAGCTTGGGACGGAGGGAAGAGACCCAGTACTTC.